Presented here are 15 T cell receptor beta chains from one specimen sequenced in a study of cytomegalovirus exposure and HLA in healthy donors. The PCR had 60 Vbeta and 13 Jbeta primers. The data were produced by immunoSEQ multiplex PCR, yet TCRdb's version contains in-frame clones alone and is incomplete. Here the sample spans around 150,000 clones, 55% to 75% being singletons. Sequencing was performed on PBMCs. The origin of the receptors is a woman in her fifties or sixties in good health and CMV-seropositive.

The genes are TRBV18 and TRBJ1-2; 12 nucleotides match TRBD1. The germline gives CDR1 KGHSH, CDR2 LQKENI. This CDR3 region has 18 residues. Trimming removed 3 bases from V and 4 bases from J; junction bases left unmatched: 12. The CDR3 loop reads CASSPTLASGQGAYGYTF. CDR3 bases: TGTGCCAGCTCACCCACCCTTGCATCGGGACAGGGGGCCTATGGCTACACCTTC.

This clone was detected a few times. The chain has TRBV2 and TRBJ2-7, with D perhaps TRBD1 (5 bases). V was cut by 6 bases and J by 6 bases, with 18 bases left in between. Germline lookup yields CDR1 SNHLY and CDR2 FYNNEI. The CDR3 sequence is 14 residues long. The CDR3 is CASSTQGSNAEQYF. CDR3 DNA: TGTGCCAGCAGCACCCAGGGAAGTAACGCCGAGCAGTACTTC.

This sequence joins TRBV13 and TRBJ1-1; no firm D call. Deletions cut 5 bases from V and 11 bases from J, with 18 bases between. Germline V lookup: CDR1 PRHDT, CDR2 FYEKMQ (reference sequence). This CDR3 has 13 residues. The CDR3 DNA reads as TGTGCCAGCAGCAGGAGGGAGGCAACTTCTGCTTTCTTT. It is translated as CASSRREATSAFF.

The chain has TRBV2 and TRBJ2-1; 9 bases align to TRBD1. The trim removed 6 bases at V and 1 base at J, leaving 7 bases unmatched. The CDR3 has 16 residues. Germline V gene data show CDR1 as SNHLY and CDR2 as FYNNEI. In DNA, the CDR3 is TGTGCCAGCAGATTCCGGACAGGGGTTTCCTACAATGAGCAGTTCTTC. Translated, it gives CASRFRTGVSYNEQFF.

The V call is TRBV5-1, the J call TRBJ2-2; weak D call: TRBD2 (5 bases). CDR3 length equals 16 residues. V was clipped by 3 bases and J by 7 bases, with 19 bases between them. In germline, CDR1 is SGHRS, CDR2 YFSETQ. The CDR3 bases are TGCGCCAGCAGCTCGGGGTTCAGCCAGATGGACGGGGAGCTGTTTTTT. The encoded protein is CASSSGFSQMDGELFF.

The CDR3 reads CASSSEDRATQETQYF. The CDR3 nucleotides read TGTGCCAGCAGCTCCGAGGACAGGGCCACCCAAGAGACCCAGTACTTC. The rearrangement links TRBV9 to TRBJ2-5; 8 bases agree with TRBD1. The V gene's germline CDR1 is SGDLS and CDR2 YYNGEE. V shed 4 bases, J shed 1 base, and the junction held 9 bases outside the gene matches. There are 16 residues in the CDR3.

V is TRBV27 and J is TRBJ2-7, with 9 nucleotides matching TRBD1. J lost 6 bases, V lost 6 bases, and 15 bases had no gene match. Germline values: CDR1 MNHEY, CDR2 SMNVEV (reference sequence). This CDR3 spans 16 amino acids. The CDR3 reads CASSQAPGQGLSEQYF. CDR3 nucleotides: TGTGCCAGCAGCCAGGCTCCGGGACAGGGCCTCTCCGAGCAGTACTTC.

This clone occurred many times. The rearrangement uses TRBV6-5 and TRBJ2-7; D is possibly TRBD2 (5 bases). V lost 2 bases and J lost 6, with 11 bases in between. Germline CDR1 reads MNHEY; CDR2 reads SVGAGI. This CDR3 region has 13 residues. CDR3 amino acids: CASSYERESEQYF. DNA for the CDR3: TGTGCCAGCAGTTACGAACGGGAAAGCGAGCAGTACTTC.

The chain links TRBV5-3 to TRBJ2-7; 11 bases align to TRBD2. TRBV5-3 is an ORF, with its function uncertain. The CDR3 has 15 residues. With 4 bases clipped from V and 4 bases from J, the junction kept 7 bases outside the gene matches. CDR3 protein: CARSVLAGGPYEQYF. The CDR3 DNA reads TGTGCCAGAAGCGTTTTAGCGGGAGGGCCGTACGAGCAGTACTTC.

The rearrangement links TRBV28 to TRBJ2-1, with TRBD2 identical over 12 bases. The germline CDR1 and CDR2 sequences are MDHEN and SYDVKM. The CDR3 sequence is 16 residues long. V shed 5 bases, J shed 2 bases, and the junction held 4 bases outside the gene matches. The CDR3 coding sequence is TGTGCCAGCAGTCTAGCGGGAGGGTTCCCCTACAATGAGCAGTTCTTC. Protein product: CASSLAGGFPYNEQFF.

The chain carries TRBV29-1 and TRBJ2-7, with D possibly being TRBD2 (6 bases). Trimming left V 6 bases short and J 4 bases short, with 16 bases between. The CDR3 loop spans 13 amino acids. Germline loops: CDR1 SQVTM, CDR2 ANQGSEA. In DNA form, the CDR3 reads TGCAGCGTCGTACCGGGAGAAAGGTACGAGCAGTACTTC. It encodes CSVVPGERYEQYF.

This rearrangement joins TRBV11-2 to TRBJ1-2; D is undetermined. Germline CDR1 is SGHAT and CDR2 is FQNNGV. The CDR3 is 15 amino acids. Between the trimmed V and J ends, which lost 2 bases and 2 bases, there was a span of 12 bases. This CDR3 reads CASSLMAGLNYGYTF. In DNA, the CDR3 is TGTGCCAGCAGCTTAATGGCGGGCTTAAACTATGGCTACACCTTC.

J is TRBJ2-1 and V is TRBV4-2; D call uncertain. Germline CDR1 is LGHNA and CDR2 is YNFKEQ. There are 17 residues in the CDR3. Trimming stripped 1 base from V and 5 bases from J, with 18 bases between. CDR3 in amino acids: CASSQGAFQPVNNEQFF. In nucleotides, the CDR3 is TGTGCCAGCAGCCAAGGGGCCTTCCAGCCCGTCAACAATGAGCAGTTCTTC.

The chain has TRBV6-5 and TRBJ1-5; TRBD1 might be the D (5 bases). Germline V gene sequence: CDR1 MNHEY, CDR2 SVGAGI. This CDR3 is 15 amino acids long. Trimming removed 7 bases at V and 3 bases at J, with 16 bases between. CDR3 loop: CASKAGLLHNQPQHF. CDR3 in DNA: TGTGCCAGCAAGGCGGGGCTGTTACACAATCAGCCCCAGCATTTT.

This clone was seen more than once but under ten times. The chain employs TRBV7-3 and TRBJ2-2; D remains ambiguous. V lost 0 bases, J lost 2 bases, and 10 bases lay in between. This CDR3 is built from 16 residues. Germline V lookup: CDR1 SGHTA, CDR2 FQGTGA. CDR3 amino acids: CASSLTSLSNTGELFF. The CDR3 DNA sequence: TGTGCCAGCAGCTTAACGTCACTATCCAACACCGGGGAGCTGTTTTTT.